This TCR beta chain is drawn from a study of cytomegalovirus exposure and HLA in healthy donors. Study-wide results and limits: A later examination showed that TCR association rates differed by HLA locus, with DRB1 most and HLA-C fewest. From TCR beta sequences, most subjects' HLA-A and HLA-B alleles were reportedly predicted accurately.

The V gene lost 7 bases and the J gene lost 1 base, with 16 bases spanning the gap. The CDR3 has 15 residues. Germline V gene sequence: CDR1 MNHNY, CDR2 SVGAGI (reference sequence). Comments on this clone: Its specificity is not known.

The primer mix had 60 Vbeta and 13 Jbeta primers. TCRdb's table, derived via immunoSEQ multiplex PCR, lists solely in-frame clones and lacks some. The sample has tens of thousands of clones, 84% seen once. This sequence was found in a man in his late teens or twenties in good health and CMV-seronegative. This chain joins TRBV6-6 and TRBJ1-1, with D maybe TRBD1 (6 bases). Sequences were obtained from PBMCs. CDR3 amino acids: CASTTPGQTNTEAFF. In nucleotides, the CDR3 is TGTGCCAGCACCACCCCGGGACAAACGAACACTGAAGCTTTCTTT.